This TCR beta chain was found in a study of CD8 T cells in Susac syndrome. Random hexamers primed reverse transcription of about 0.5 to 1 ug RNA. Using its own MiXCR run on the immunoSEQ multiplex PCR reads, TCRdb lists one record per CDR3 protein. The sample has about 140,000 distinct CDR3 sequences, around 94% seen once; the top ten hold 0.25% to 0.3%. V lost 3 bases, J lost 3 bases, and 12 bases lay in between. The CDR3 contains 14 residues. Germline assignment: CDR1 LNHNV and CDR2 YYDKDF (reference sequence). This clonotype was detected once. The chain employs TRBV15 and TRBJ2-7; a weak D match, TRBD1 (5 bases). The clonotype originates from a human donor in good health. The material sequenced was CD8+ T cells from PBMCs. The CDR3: CATSSRQILYEQYF. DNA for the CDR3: TGTGCCACCAGCAGCCGACAGATACTCTACGAGCAGTACTTC.